This T cell receptor beta chain appears in the sequencing data of a study of T cells after yellow fever vaccination. Study-level results: Subsequent to the booster, the majority of primary-vaccination clones reappeared (96% CD4, about 90% CD8). One caveat is that FACS-sorted repertoires could contain abundant clonotypes contaminating from the bulk population.

TCRdb reanalysed the 5' RACE reads using MiXCR and keeps one entry per CDR3 protein. The repertoire consists of 170,000 or so distinct CDR3 sequences, with around 9.3% occurring once and the leading ten covering roughly 36%. CDR3 size: 11 residues. The V gene's germline CDR1 is SNHLY and CDR2 FYNNEI. V shed 7 bases, J shed 7 bases, and the junction held 3 bases outside the gene matches. For this clonotype: Its specificity is not known.

This chain connects TRBV2 to TRBJ2-7; 8 bases agree with TRBD1. Here the sequenced sample was CD8+ T cells sorted from PBMCs, taken 45 days after the yellow fever booster vaccination. The sequence derives from a man aged 18-30 years who received the YFV17D yellow fever vaccine. Here the CDR3 reads CASITGGEQYF. The CDR3 DNA reads as TGTGCCAGCATTACAGGGGGGGAGCAGTACTTC.